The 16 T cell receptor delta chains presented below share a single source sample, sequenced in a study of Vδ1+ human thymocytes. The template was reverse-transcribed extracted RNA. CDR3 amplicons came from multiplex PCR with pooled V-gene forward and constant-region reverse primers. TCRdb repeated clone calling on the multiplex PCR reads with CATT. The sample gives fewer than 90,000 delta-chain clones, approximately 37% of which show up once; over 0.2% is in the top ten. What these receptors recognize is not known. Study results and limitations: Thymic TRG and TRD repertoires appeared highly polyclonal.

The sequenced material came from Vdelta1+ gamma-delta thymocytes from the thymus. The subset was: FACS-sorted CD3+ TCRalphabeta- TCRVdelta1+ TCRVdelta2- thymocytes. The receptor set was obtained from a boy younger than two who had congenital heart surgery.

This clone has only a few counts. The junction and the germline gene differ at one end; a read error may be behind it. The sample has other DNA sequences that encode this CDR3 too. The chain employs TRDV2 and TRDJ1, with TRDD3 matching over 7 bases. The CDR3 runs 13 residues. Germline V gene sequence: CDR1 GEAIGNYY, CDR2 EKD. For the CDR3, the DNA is TGTGCCTGCGACACCCCTGGGGGGTCACAACTCATCTTT. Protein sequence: CACDTPGGSQLIF.

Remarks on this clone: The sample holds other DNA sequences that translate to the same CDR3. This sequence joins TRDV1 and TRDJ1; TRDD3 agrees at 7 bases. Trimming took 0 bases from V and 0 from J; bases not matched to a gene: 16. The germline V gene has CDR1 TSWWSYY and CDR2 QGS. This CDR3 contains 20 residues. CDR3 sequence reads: CALGELYPGSGGPYTDKLIF. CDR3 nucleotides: TGTGCTCTTGGGGAACTCTACCCTGGGTCTGGGGGCCCCTACACCGATAAACTCATCTTT.

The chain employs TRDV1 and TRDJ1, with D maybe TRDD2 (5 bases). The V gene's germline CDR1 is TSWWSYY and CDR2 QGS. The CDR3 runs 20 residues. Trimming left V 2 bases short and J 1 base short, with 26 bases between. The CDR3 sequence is CALGETVPSPIPYITDKLIF. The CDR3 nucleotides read TGTGCTCTTGGGGAAACCGTTCCCTCACCTATTCCTTATATCACCGATAAACTCATCTTT.

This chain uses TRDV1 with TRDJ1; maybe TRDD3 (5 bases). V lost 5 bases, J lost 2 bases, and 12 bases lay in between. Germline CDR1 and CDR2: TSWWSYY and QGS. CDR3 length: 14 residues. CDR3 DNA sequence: TGTGCTCTTGGGCATCGCCGGGGGACCGATAAACTCATCTTT. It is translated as CALGHRRGTDKLIF.

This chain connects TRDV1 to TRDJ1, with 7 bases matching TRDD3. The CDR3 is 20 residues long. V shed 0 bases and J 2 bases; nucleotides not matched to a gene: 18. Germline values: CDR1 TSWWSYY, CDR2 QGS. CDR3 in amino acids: CALGELSSLWWGTHTDKLIF. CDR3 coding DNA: TGTGCTCTTGGGGAACTGAGCTCTCTCTGGTGGGGGACCCATACCGATAAACTCATCTTT.

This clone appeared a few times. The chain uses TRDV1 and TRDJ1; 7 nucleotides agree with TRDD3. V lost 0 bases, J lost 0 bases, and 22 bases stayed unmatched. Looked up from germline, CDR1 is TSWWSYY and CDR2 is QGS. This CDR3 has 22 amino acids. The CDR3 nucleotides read TGTGCTCTTGGGGAACTTCATCCCGGTTGGTGGGGGAGGACGAAGTACACCGATAAACTCATCTTT. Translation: CALGELHPGWWGRTKYTDKLIF.

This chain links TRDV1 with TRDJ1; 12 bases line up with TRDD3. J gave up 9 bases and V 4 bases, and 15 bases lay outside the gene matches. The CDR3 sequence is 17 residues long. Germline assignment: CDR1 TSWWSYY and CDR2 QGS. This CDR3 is CALGVVSRAWGIRELIF. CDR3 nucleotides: TGTGCTCTTGGGGTCGTTTCCCGGGCCTGGGGGATACGGGAACTCATCTTT.

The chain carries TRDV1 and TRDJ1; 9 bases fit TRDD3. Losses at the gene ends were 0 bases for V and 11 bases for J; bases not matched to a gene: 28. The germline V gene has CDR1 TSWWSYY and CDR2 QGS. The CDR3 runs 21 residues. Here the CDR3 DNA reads TGTGCTCTTGGGGAACTGGTCGGTCCTGTCGAAGCTGGGGGATGTTTTCGACGGCTCATCTTT. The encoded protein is CALGELVGPVEAGGCFRRLIF.

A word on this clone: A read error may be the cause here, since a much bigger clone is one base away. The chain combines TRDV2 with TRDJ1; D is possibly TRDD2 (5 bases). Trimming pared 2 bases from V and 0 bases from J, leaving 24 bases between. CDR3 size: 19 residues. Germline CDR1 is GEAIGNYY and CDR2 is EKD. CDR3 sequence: CACDRHSYAPSMDTDKLIF. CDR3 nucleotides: TGTGCCTGTGACAGACACTCCTATGCACCATCAATGGACACCGATAAACTCATCTTT.

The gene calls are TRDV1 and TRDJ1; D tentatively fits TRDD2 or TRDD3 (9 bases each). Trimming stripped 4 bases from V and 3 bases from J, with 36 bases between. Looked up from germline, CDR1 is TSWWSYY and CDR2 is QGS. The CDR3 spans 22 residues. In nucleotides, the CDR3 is TGTGCTCTTGGGGGAACACACCTTCCTACTACTGGGGGAAGAGAGAGGGCCGATAAACTCATCTTT. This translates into CALGGTHLPTTGGRERADKLIF.

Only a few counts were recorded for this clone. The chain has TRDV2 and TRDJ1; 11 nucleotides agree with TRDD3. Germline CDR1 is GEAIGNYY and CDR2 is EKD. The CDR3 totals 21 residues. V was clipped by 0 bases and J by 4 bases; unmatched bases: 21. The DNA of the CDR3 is TGTGCCTGTGACACCTTACTTCCCTTGGGGGATACGCTCGAGTGGCACGATAAACTCATCTTT. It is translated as CACDTLLPLGDTLEWHDKLIF.

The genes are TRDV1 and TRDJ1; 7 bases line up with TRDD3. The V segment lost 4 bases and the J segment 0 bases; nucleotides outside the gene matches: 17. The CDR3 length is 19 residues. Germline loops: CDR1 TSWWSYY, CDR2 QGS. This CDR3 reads CALGGHTSRGDRYTDKLIF. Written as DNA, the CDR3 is TGTGCTCTTGGGGGCCATACATCACGGGGGGATCGGTACACCGATAAACTCATCTTT.

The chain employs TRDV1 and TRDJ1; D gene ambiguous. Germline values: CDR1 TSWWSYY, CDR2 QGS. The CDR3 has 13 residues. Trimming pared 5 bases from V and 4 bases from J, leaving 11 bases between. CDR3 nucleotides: TGTGCTCTTGGGCTTCGGTTCATCGATAAACTCATCTTT. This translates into CALGLRFIDKLIF.

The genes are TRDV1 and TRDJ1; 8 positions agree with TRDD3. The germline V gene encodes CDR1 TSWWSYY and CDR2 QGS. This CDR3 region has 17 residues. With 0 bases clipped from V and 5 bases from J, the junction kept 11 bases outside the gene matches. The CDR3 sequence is CALGELQAYGGSDKLIF. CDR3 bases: TGTGCTCTTGGGGAACTACAGGCCTATGGGGGATCTGATAAACTCATCTTT.

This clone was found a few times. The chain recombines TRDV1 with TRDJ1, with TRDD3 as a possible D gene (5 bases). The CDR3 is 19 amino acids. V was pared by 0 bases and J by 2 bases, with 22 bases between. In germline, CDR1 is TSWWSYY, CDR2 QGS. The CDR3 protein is CALGELVSPREYTTDKLIF. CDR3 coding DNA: TGTGCTCTTGGGGAACTAGTGTCGCCTAGGGAGTATACGACCGATAAACTCATCTTT.

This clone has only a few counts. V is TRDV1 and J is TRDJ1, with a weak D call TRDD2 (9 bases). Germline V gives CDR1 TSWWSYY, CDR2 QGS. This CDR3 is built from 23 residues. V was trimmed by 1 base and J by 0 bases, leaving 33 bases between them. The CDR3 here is CALGEPPSYEDSGLGVYTDKLIF. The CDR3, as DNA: TGTGCTCTTGGGGAACCACCTTCCTACGAGGACTCCGGACTGGGGGTTTACACCGATAAACTCATCTTT.